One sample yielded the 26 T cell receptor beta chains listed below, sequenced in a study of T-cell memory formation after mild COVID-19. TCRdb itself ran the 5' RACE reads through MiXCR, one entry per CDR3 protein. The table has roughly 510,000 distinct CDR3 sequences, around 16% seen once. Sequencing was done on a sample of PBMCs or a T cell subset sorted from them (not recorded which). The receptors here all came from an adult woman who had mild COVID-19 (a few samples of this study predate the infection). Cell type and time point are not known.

The CDR3 bases are TGTGCCAGCACCACGGGGGGGGGGACTGAAGCTTTCTTT. It yields the protein CASTTGGGTEAFF. This sequence joins TRBV6-5 and TRBJ1-1, with D possibly being TRBD1 (5 bases). V gave up 7 bases and J gave up 5 bases, with 14 bases separating them. Germline-derived CDR1 and CDR2 are MNHEY and SVGAGI. The CDR3 is made up of 13 amino acids.

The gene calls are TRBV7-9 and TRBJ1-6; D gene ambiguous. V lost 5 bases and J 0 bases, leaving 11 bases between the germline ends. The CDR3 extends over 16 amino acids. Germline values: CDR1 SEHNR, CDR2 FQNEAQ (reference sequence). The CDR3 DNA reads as TGTGCCAGCAGCCAGCGGGCCAGCTCCTATAATTCACCCCTCCACTTT. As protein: CASSQRASSYNSPLHF.

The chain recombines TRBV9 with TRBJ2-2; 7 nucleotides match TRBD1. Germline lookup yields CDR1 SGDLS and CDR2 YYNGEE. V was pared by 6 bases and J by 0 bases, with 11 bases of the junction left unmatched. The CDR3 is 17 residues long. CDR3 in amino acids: CASTQDPTGTNTGELFF. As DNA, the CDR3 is TGTGCCAGCACCCAGGACCCGACAGGGACGAACACCGGGGAGCTGTTTTTT.

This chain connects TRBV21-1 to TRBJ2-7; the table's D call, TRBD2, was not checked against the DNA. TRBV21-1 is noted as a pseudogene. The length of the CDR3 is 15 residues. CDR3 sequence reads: CASSSRGLHTSEQYF. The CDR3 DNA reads TGTGCCAGCAGCTCGAGGGGCCTACATACGTCCGAGCAGTACTTC.

The DNA of the CDR3 is TGTGCCAGCAGGCTACAGGGATTGGGAACTGCAGATACGCAGTATTTT. This translates into CASRLQGLGTADTQYF. The chain has TRBV6-1 and TRBJ2-3; tentative D call: TRBD1 (6 bases). Germline V gives CDR1 MNHNS, CDR2 SASEGT. The CDR3 is made up of 16 amino acids. The ends were cut back, 6 bases at V and 4 bases at J, with 20 bases in the middle.

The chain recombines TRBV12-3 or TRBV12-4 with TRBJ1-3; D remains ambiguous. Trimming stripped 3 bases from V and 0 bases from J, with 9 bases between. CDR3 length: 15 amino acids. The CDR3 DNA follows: TGTGCCAGCAGTTTCGTTTATTCCTCTGGAAACACCATATATTTT. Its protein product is CASSFVYSSGNTIYF.

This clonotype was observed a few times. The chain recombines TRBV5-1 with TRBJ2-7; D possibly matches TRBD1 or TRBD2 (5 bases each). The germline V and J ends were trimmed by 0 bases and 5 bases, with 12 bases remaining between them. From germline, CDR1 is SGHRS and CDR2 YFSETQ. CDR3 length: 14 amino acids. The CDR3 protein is CASSLGQGSDEQYF. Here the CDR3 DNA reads TGCGCCAGCAGCTTGGGTCAGGGTAGCGACGAGCAGTACTTC.

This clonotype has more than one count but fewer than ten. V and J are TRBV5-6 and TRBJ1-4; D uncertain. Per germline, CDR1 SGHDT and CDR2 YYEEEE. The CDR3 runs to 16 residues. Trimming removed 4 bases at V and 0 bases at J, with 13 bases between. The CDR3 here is CASSLEGASTNEKLFF. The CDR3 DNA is TGTGCCAGCAGCCTCGAGGGCGCCTCAACTAATGAAAAACTGTTTTTT.

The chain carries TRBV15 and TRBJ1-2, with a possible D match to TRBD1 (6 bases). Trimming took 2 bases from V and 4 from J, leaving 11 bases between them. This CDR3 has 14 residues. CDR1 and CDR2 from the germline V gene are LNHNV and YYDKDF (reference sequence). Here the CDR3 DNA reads TGTGCCACCAGCAGAAACAGGGAAACCTATGGCTACACCTTC. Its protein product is CATSRNRETYGYTF.

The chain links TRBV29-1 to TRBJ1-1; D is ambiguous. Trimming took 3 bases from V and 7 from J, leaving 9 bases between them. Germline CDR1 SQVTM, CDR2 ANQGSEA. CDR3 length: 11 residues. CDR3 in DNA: TGCAGCGTTGATGGGTCAGTTGAAGCTTTCTTT. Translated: CSVDGSVEAFF.

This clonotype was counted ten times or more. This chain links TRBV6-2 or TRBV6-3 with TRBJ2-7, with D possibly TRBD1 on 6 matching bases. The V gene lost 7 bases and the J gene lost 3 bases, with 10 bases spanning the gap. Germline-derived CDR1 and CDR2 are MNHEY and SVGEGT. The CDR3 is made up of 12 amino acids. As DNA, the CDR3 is TGTGCCAGCAAGGGGGAGAACTACGAGCAGTACTTC. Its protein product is CASKGENYEQYF.

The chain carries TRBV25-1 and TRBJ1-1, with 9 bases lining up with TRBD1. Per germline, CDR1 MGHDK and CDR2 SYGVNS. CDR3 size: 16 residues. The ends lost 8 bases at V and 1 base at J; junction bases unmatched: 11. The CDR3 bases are TGTGCCAGCCAACAGGGGGCCCGCGAAACGAACACTGAAGCTTTCTTT. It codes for CASQQGARETNTEAFF.

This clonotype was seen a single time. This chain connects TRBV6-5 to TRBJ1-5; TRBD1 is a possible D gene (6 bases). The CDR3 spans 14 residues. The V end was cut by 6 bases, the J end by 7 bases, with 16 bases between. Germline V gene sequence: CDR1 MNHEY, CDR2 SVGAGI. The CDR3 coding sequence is TGTGCCAGCAGCCCCGTTGGGGGGCACCAGCCCCAGCATTTT. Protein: CASSPVGGHQPQHF.

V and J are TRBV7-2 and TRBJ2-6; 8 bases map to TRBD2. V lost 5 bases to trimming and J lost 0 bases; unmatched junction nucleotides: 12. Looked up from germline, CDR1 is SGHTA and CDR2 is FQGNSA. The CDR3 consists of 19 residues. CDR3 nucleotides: TGTGCCAGCAGCGCCCTAACGGGAGGGTTCTTCTCTGGGGCCAACGTCCTGACTTTC. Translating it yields CASSALTGGFFSGANVLTF.

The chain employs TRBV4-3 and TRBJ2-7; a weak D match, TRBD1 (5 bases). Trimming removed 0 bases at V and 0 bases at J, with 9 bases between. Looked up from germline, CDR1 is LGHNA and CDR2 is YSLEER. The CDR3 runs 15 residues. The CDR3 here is CASSQDPRGSYEQYF. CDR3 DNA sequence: TGCGCCAGCAGCCAAGATCCTAGGGGCTCCTACGAGCAGTACTTC.

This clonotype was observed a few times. The CDR3 DNA is TGTGCCAGCAGTGAGCCCACAGGACGAAATTCACCCCTCCACTTT. As protein: CASSEPTGRNSPLHF. The rearrangement joins TRBV12-3 or TRBV12-4 to TRBJ1-6, with TRBD1 as a possible D gene (5 bases). The V end lost 5 bases, the J end lost 7 bases, and 15 bases lay between the germline ends. The CDR3 contains 15 residues.

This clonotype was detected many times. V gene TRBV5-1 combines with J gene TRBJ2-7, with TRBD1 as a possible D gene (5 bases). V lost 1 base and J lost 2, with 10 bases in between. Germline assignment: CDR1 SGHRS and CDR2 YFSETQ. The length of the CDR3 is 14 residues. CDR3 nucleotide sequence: TGCGCCAGCAGCTTGTACGACAGAGCCTACGAGCAGTACTTC. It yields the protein CASSLYDRAYEQYF.

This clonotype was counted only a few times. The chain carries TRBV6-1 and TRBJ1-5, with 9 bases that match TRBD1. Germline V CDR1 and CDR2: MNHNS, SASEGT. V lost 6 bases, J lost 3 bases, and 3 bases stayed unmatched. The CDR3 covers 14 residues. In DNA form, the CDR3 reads TGTGCCAGCAGCTGGGACAGGGCCAATCAGCCCCAGCATTTT. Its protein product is CASSWDRANQPQHF.

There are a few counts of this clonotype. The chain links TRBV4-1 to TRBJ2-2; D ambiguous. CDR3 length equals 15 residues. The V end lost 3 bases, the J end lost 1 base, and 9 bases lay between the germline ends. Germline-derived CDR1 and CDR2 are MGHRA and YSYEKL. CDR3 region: CASSHYGGNTGELFF. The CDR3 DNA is TGCGCCAGCAGCCATTATGGCGGGAACACCGGGGAGCTGTTTTTT.

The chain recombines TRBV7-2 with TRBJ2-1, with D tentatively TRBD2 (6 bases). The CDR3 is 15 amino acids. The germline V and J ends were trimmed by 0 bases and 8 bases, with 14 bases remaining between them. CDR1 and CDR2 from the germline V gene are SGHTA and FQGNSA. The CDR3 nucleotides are TGTGCCAGCAGCTTAGCGCGGGGACCAAAGTATGAGCAGTTCTTC. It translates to CASSLARGPKYEQFF. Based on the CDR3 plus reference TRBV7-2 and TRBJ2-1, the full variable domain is GAGVSQSPSNKVTEKGKDVELRCDPISGHTALYWYRQSLGQGLEFLIYFQGNSAPDKSGLPSDRFSAERTGGSVSTLTIQRTQQEDSAVYLCASSLARGPKYEQFFGPGTRLTVL.

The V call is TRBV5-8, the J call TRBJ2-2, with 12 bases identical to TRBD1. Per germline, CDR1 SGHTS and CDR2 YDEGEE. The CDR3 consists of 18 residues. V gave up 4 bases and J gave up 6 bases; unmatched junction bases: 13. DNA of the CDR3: TGTGCCAGCAGCGGAGATAAACCGGGACAGGGGGCCGCCGGGGAGCTGTTTTTT. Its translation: CASSGDKPGQGAAGELFF.

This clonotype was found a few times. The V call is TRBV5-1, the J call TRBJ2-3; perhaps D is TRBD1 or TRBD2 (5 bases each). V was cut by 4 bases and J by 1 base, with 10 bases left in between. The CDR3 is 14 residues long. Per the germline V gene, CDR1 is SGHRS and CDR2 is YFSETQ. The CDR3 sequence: CASSPGDRTDTQYF. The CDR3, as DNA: TGCGCCAGCAGCCCTGGGGACCGCACAGATACGCAGTATTTT.

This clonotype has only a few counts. CDR3: CASREVTNQPQHF. Here the CDR3 DNA reads TGTGCCAGCAGGGAGGTGACCAATCAGCCCCAGCATTTT. V and J are TRBV6-1 and TRBJ1-5; D ambiguous. With 6 bases removed from V and 3 bases from J, the gap between germline ends came to 9 bases. From germline, CDR1 is MNHNS and CDR2 SASEGT. The CDR3 is 13 amino acids.

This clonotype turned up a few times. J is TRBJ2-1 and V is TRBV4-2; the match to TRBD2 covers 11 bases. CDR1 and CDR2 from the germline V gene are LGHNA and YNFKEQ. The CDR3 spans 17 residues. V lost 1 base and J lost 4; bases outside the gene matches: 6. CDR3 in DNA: TGTGCCAGCAGCCAAGTGACTAGCGGGGCTTCTTACAATGAGCAGTTCTTC. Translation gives CASSQVTSGASYNEQFF.

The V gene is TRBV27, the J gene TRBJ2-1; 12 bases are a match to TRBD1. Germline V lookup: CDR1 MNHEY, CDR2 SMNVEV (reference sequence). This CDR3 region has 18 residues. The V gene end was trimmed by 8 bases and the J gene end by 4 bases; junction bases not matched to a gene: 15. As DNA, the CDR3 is TGTGCCAGCGGGAAATCCGGGACAGGGGGCGGGGGGTACAATGAGCAGTTCTTC. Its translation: CASGKSGTGGGGYNEQFF.

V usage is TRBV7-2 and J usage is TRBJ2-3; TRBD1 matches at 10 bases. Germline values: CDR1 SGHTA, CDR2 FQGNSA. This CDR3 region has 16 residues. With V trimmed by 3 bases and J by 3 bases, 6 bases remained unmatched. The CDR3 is CASSFWTGGRTDTQYF. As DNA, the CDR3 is TGTGCCAGCAGCTTTTGGACAGGGGGAAGAACAGATACGCAGTATTTT.